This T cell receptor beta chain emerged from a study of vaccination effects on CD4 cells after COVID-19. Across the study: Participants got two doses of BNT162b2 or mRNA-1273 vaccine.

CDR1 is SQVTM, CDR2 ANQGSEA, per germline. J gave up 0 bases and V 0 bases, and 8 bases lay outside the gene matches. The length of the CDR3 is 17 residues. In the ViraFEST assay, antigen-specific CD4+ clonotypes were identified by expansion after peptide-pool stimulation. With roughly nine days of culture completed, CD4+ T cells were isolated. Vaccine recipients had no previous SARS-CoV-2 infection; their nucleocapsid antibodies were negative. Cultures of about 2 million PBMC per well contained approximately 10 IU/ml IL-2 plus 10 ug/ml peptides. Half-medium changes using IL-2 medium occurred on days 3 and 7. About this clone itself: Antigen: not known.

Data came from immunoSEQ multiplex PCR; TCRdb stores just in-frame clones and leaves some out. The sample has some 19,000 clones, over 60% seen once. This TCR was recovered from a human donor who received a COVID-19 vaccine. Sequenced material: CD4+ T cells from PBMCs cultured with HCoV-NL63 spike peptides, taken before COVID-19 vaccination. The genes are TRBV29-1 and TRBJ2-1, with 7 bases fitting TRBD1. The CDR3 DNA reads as TGCAGCGTTGAAGATTCCGCGACAGGGCACTCCTACAATGAGCAGTTCTTC. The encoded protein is CSVEDSATGHSYNEQFF.